This TCR beta chain appears in the sequencing data of a study of blood T cell repertoires in COVID-19. At the level of the study: The United States, Italy and Spain were the sources of the acute and convalescent COVID-19 samples. Sources were T cells, B-cell-depleted T cells, or PBMCs; the material itself was cDNA or gDNA.

Assay used: immunoSEQ multiplex PCR; TCRdb lists only in-frame clones, some missing. The sample shows 43,000 or so clones, approximately 88% of them seen only once. The CDR3 consists of 13 residues. Trimming removed 5 bases from V and 4 bases from J, with 9 bases in between. Sequenced sample: peripheral blood. This receptor was taken from a man in his sixties with active COVID-19. The chain is built from TRBV12-3 or TRBV12-4 and TRBJ1-3, with D perhaps matching TRBD1 (5 bases). Here the CDR3 DNA reads TGTGCCAGCAGTACCAACAGGGGAAACACCATATATTTT. Protein sequence: CASSTNRGNTIYF.